This T cell receptor (beta chain) was obtained from a study of CD8 T cells in Susac syndrome. J lost 5 bases, V lost 3 bases, and 16 bases had no gene match. The CDR3 runs 17 residues. Germline CDR1 and CDR2: SGHRS and YFSETQ. RNA in amounts of roughly 0.5 to 1 ug was reverse transcribed with random hexamers. TCRdb used MiXCR to reprocess the immunoSEQ multiplex PCR reads, holding one entry per CDR3 protein. Of 150,000 to 200,000 distinct CDR3 sequences in the sample, about 91% were seen once. Recently defined diagnostic criteria classed the Susac syndrome patients as definite or probable. Material for sequencing was CD4+ T cells from PBMCs. The sequence derives from a human donor with Susac syndrome. The chain recombines TRBV5-1 with TRBJ2-5; 7 positions match TRBD1. In nucleotides, the CDR3 is TGCGCCAGCAGCTCACAGGGGTCTCCTGGGGTCGGCGAGACCCAGTACTTC. This gives the protein CASSSQGSPGVGETQYF.